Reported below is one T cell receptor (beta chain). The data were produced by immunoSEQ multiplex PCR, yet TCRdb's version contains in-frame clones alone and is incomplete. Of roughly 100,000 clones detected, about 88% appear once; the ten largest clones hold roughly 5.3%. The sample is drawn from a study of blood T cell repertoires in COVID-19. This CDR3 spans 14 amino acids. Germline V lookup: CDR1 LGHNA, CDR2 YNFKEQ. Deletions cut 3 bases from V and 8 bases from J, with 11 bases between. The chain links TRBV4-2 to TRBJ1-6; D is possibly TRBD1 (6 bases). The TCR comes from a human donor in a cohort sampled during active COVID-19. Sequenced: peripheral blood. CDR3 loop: CASSQGAGDSPLHF. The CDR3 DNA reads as TGTGCCAGCAGCCAGGGAGCAGGGGATTCACCCCTCCACTTT.